This T cell receptor (beta chain) appears in the sequencing data of a study of T-cell reconstitution after alpha-beta-depleted transplantation in children. This CDR3 contains 14 residues. Germline CDR1 MNHEY, CDR2 SMNVEV (reference sequence). Unmatched junction bases numbered 4, after V lost 6 bases and J lost 9 bases. This clonotype showed up many times. Unique molecular identifiers were incorporated into the prepared TCRbeta library. In TCRdb, the PCR reads were re-called with MiXCR into one record per CDR3 protein. The profile covers 440,000 or so distinct CDR3 sequences, with 11% appearing a single time and 4.5% to 7% taken by the ten largest.

The chain carries TRBV27 and TRBJ2-2; 13 bases align to TRBD2. The source was PBMCs from the stem cell graft donor, collected from the stem cell graft. This clonotype was obtained from a human donor who donated a stem cell graft to a child with acute myeloid leukemia. CDR3 nucleotides: TGTGCCAGCAGCTGGACTAGCGGGGGCCGGGAGCTGTTTTTT. It yields the protein CASSWTSGGRELFF.